The 25 T cell receptor beta chains presented below share a single source sample, sequenced in a study of T cell responses to AZD1222 COVID-19 vaccine. Profiled with immunoSEQ multiplex PCR; TCRdb holds only in-frame clones, not every one. The sample has under 150,000 clones; around 90% are singletons. Specimen: peripheral blood, collected on day 0 of AZD1222 vaccination. These TCRs come from an adult in good health.

The rearrangement uses TRBV10-2 and TRBJ2-4; D assignment may be TRBD1 or TRBD2 (5 bases each). Germline V lookup: CDR1 WSHSY, CDR2 SAAADI. The CDR3 consists of 13 residues. Trimming left V 6 bases short and J 4 bases short, with 10 bases between. The CDR3 here is CASSRDGKNIQYF. The CDR3 coding sequence is TGCGCCAGCAGCCGGGACGGAAAAAACATTCAGTACTTC.

The chain joins TRBV27 to TRBJ2-2, with 7 bases identical to TRBD1. The CDR3 length is 16 residues. Germline loops: CDR1 MNHEY, CDR2 SMNVEV (reference sequence). The V gene end was trimmed by 5 bases and the J gene end by 2 bases; junction bases not matched to a gene: 8. The CDR3 loop reads CASSRRDRTNTGELFF. The CDR3 region has the DNA TGTGCCAGCAGTCGCCGGGACAGAACTAACACCGGGGAGCTGTTTTTT.

This chain links TRBV7-2 with TRBJ1-2; 7 bases match TRBD1. Germline assignment: CDR1 SGHTA and CDR2 FQGNSA. V shed 5 bases and J 5 bases; nucleotides not matched to a gene: 2. The CDR3 contains 12 residues. The CDR3 bases are TGTGCCAGCAGCCCGACAGGGTATGGCTACACCTTC. This translates into CASSPTGYGYTF.

The chain uses TRBV2 and TRBJ2-1, with 9 positions matching TRBD2. The V gene's germline CDR1 is SNHLY and CDR2 FYNNEI. Trimming took 1 base from V and 7 from J; bases not matched to a gene: 5. The length of the CDR3 is 15 residues. DNA of the CDR3: TGTGCCAGCAGTGAAGAGGTAGCGGGGGAGAATGAGCAGTTCTTC. Translating it yields CASSEEVAGENEQFF.

The genes are TRBV7-2 and TRBJ2-7; 7 positions match TRBD1. This CDR3 has 14 amino acids. V trimming: 5 bases; J trimming: 0 bases; junction bases outside the gene matches: 4. Germline CDR1 SGHTA, CDR2 FQGNSA. In DNA, the CDR3 is TGTGCCAGCAGCGTCGGACAGGCCTCCTACGAGCAGTACTTC. Residues: CASSVGQASYEQYF.

V is TRBV2 and J is TRBJ2-7, with D possibly TRBD2 on 6 matching bases. V shed 9 bases and J shed 2 bases, with 11 bases lying between them. The CDR3 is made up of 12 amino acids. Germline V gives CDR1 SNHLY, CDR2 FYNNEI. The CDR3 reads CASKEGAYEQYF. CDR3 coding DNA: TGTGCCAGTAAGGAGGGAGCCTACGAGCAGTACTTC.

The chain joins TRBV28 to TRBJ1-2, with 8 bases matching TRBD1. CDR3 length: 16 amino acids. Germline V gene data show CDR1 as MDHEN and CDR2 as SYDVKM. The trim removed 6 bases at V and 4 bases at J, leaving 13 bases unmatched. In nucleotides, the CDR3 is TGTGCCAGCAGCCTCCGGTCCCTAACAGGGGGCTATGGCTACACCTTC. Translation: CASSLRSLTGGYGYTF.

The chain combines TRBV11-3 with TRBJ1-2; TRBD1 might be the D (5 bases). Germline V CDR1 and CDR2: SGHNT, YENEEA. This CDR3 region has 15 residues. The V gene lost 5 bases and the J gene lost 7 bases, with 20 bases spanning the gap. Here the CDR3 reads CASSPGTAILGGYTF. CDR3 DNA: TGTGCCAGCAGCCCGGGGACTGCGATTTTAGGTGGCTACACCTTC.

This sequence joins TRBV7-2 and TRBJ2-7, with D perhaps assigned TRBD1 or TRBD2 (5 bases each). This CDR3 spans 19 amino acids. V shed 2 bases and J shed 1 base, with 24 bases lying between them. CDR1 is SGHTA and CDR2 is FQGNSA in the germline V gene. In nucleotides, the CDR3 is TGTGCCAGCAGCTTACGGGTTCTTGTGGGACCTCACCCTTCCTACGAGCAGTACTTC. Its protein is CASSLRVLVGPHPSYEQYF. Looking up the rest from reference TRBV7-2 and TRBJ2-7 gives the full variable domain: GAGVSQSPSNKVTEKGKDVELRCDPISGHTALYWYRQSLGQGLEFLIYFQGNSAPDKSGLPSDRFSAERTGGSVSTLTIQRTQQEDSAVYLCASSLRVLVGPHPSYEQYFGPGTRLTVT.

The chain is built from TRBV19 and TRBJ1-1; D remains ambiguous. The germline V gene encodes CDR1 LNHDA and CDR2 SQIVND (reference sequence). The CDR3 is 15 amino acids. Trimming pared 7 bases from V and 0 bases from J, leaving 15 bases between. CDR3: CASKLGAIMNTEAFF. CDR3 coding DNA: TGTGCCAGTAAACTGGGTGCCATTATGAACACTGAAGCTTTCTTT.

The chain joins TRBV6-5 to TRBJ1-1; D is uncertain. V was clipped by 9 bases and J by 1 base, with 6 bases between them. The germline CDR1 and CDR2 sequences are MNHEY and SVGAGI. This CDR3 contains 11 residues. The CDR3 DNA is TGTGCCAGTAACAGGAACACTGAAGCTTTCTTT. This codes for CASNRNTEAFF.

This chain uses TRBV2 with TRBJ1-6, with 9 nucleotides matching TRBD1. Losses at the gene ends were 7 bases for V and 3 bases for J; bases not matched to a gene: 7. The length of the CDR3 is 16 residues. CDR1 and CDR2 from the germline V gene are SNHLY and FYNNEI. This CDR3 reads CASILTGGLYNSPLHF. CDR3 in DNA: TGTGCCAGCATCCTGACAGGGGGACTCTATAATTCACCCCTCCACTTT. Variable domain in full (rest from reference TRBV2 and TRBJ1-6): EPEVTQTPSHQVTQMGQEVILRCVPISNHLYFYWYRQILGQKVEFLVSFYNNEISEKSEIFDDQFSVERPDGSNFTLKIRSTKLEDSAMYFCASILTGGLYNSPLHFGNGTRLTVT.

This chain links TRBV3-1 (or the pseudogene TRBV3-2) with TRBJ2-1; D possibly corresponds to TRBD2 (5 bases). CDR1 is LGHDT, CDR2 YNNKEL, per germline (reference sequence). V was trimmed by 5 bases and J by 9 bases, leaving 8 bases between them. The CDR3 totals 11 residues. CDR3 coding DNA: TGTGCCAGCAGCTCTAGCAGTGAGCAGTTCTTC. This codes for CASSSSSEQFF.

The V call is TRBV7-2, the J call TRBJ2-7; 9 positions agree with TRBD1. The CDR3 loop spans 14 amino acids. The V gene end was trimmed by 3 bases and the J gene end by 2 bases; junction bases not matched to a gene: 2. The germline V gene encodes CDR1 SGHTA and CDR2 FQGNSA. As DNA, the CDR3 is TGTGCCAGCAGCTTGGACAGGGGCCCCTACGAGCAGTACTTC. Its translation: CASSLDRGPYEQYF.

The chain combines TRBV12-5 with TRBJ2-1, with no clear D. The germline V gene has CDR1 LGHNT and CDR2 FRNRAP. This CDR3 is built from 14 residues. The ends were cut back, 3 bases at V and 6 bases at J, with 12 bases in the middle. This CDR3 reads CASGFGLSGNEQFF. CDR3 coding DNA: TGTGCTAGTGGTTTTGGATTGAGTGGCAATGAGCAGTTCTTC.

This chain connects TRBV5-1 to TRBJ2-3; 7 bases fit TRBD2. The CDR3 totals 15 residues. Germline CDR1 SGHRS, CDR2 YFSETQ. Trimming cost V 4 bases and J 4 bases; bases outside gene matches: 9. The CDR3 region has the DNA TGCGCCAGCAGCGCGGGACTAACCGCGGCAGATACGCAGTATTTT. Amino acids: CASSAGLTAADTQYF.

Here the CDR3 DNA reads TGTGCCAGCAGCTTGGCTTTAGGGGGCGAGGAAAAACTGTTTTTT. It codes for CASSLALGGEEKLFF. The V gene is TRBV5-5, the J gene TRBJ1-4; 7 bases are shared with TRBD1. With V trimmed by 0 bases and J by 8 bases, 7 bases remained unmatched. The germline gives CDR1 SGHKS, CDR2 YYEKEE (reference sequence). This CDR3 has 15 amino acids.

The rearrangement joins TRBV30 to TRBJ2-7, with D perhaps TRBD1 (5 bases). Germline CDR1 is GTSNPN and CDR2 is SVGIG (reference sequence). CDR3 length equals 13 residues. Trimming removed 8 bases from V and 2 bases from J, with 16 bases in between. The CDR3 loop is CAHGQGSAYEQYF. CDR3 bases: TGTGCCCACGGGCAGGGCTCAGCCTACGAGCAGTACTTC.

CDR3: CASSLLRGDTEAFF. CDR3 in DNA: TGTGCCAGCAGCCTGCTCCGGGGAGACACTGAAGCTTTCTTT. J is TRBJ1-1 and V is TRBV28; no clear D gene. The CDR3 contains 14 residues. V was shortened by 6 bases and J by 3 bases, with 14 bases between the two germline ends. Germline CDR1 and CDR2: MDHEN and SYDVKM.

This chain joins TRBV7-2 and TRBJ2-2; 10 bases line up with TRBD2. This CDR3 region has 15 residues. The ends lost 5 bases at V and 5 bases at J; junction bases unmatched: 5. Per germline, CDR1 SGHTA and CDR2 FQGNSA. CDR3 sequence (DNA): TGTGCCAGCAGCAGCCAGCGGGGGGGAACCGGGGAGCTGTTTTTT. Protein sequence: CASSSQRGGTGELFF.

V gene TRBV7-9 combines with J gene TRBJ2-7; weak D call: TRBD1 (6 bases). The CDR3 length is 12 residues. With 4 bases removed from V and 5 bases from J, the gap between germline ends came to 9 bases. Per the germline V gene, CDR1 is SEHNR and CDR2 is FQNEAQ (reference sequence). CDR3 residues: CASSSTGNEQYF. CDR3 DNA sequence: TGTGCCAGCAGCTCTACAGGGAACGAGCAGTACTTC.

The rearrangement links TRBV2 to TRBJ1-3, with 9 bases lining up with TRBD1. V shed 4 bases and J 2 bases; nucleotides not matched to a gene: 3. The CDR3 totals 15 residues. Germline CDR1 reads SNHLY; CDR2 reads FYNNEI. The CDR3 DNA is TGTGCCAGCAGTGTCTACAGGGGGCCTGGAAACACCATATATTTT. The encoded protein is CASSVYRGPGNTIYF. The variable domain in full, completed from reference TRBV2 and TRBJ1-3, reads EPEVTQTPSHQVTQMGQEVILRCVPISNHLYFYWYRQILGQKVEFLVSFYNNEISEKSEIFDDQFSVERPDGSNFTLKIRSTKLEDSAMYFCASSVYRGPGNTIYFGEGSWLTVV.

The chain employs TRBV18 and TRBJ2-2; weak D call: TRBD2 (5 bases). Trimming took 3 bases from V and 1 from J, leaving 9 bases between them. The CDR3 has 15 residues. Germline V CDR1 and CDR2: KGHSH, LQKENI. As DNA, the CDR3 is TGTGCCAGCTCACCCCTAGCACTGAACACCGGGGAGCTGTTTTTT. It specifies CASSPLALNTGELFF.

The genes are TRBV4-1 and TRBJ1-6, with no clear D. CDR3 size: 13 residues. CDR1 is MGHRA and CDR2 is YSYEKL in the germline V gene. Trimming removed 0 bases from V and 10 bases from J, with 7 bases in between. CDR3 residues: CASSQEGWSPLHF. The CDR3 region has the DNA TGCGCCAGCAGCCAAGAAGGATGGTCACCCCTCCACTTT.

The chain links TRBV2 to TRBJ2-1; D is undetermined. Deletions cut 4 bases from V and 13 bases from J, with 14 bases between. Looked up from germline, CDR1 is SNHLY and CDR2 is FYNNEI. This CDR3 spans 12 amino acids. The CDR3 bases are TGTGCCAGCAGTGTTGAGTTGACGGTACAGTTCTTC. This codes for CASSVELTVQFF.